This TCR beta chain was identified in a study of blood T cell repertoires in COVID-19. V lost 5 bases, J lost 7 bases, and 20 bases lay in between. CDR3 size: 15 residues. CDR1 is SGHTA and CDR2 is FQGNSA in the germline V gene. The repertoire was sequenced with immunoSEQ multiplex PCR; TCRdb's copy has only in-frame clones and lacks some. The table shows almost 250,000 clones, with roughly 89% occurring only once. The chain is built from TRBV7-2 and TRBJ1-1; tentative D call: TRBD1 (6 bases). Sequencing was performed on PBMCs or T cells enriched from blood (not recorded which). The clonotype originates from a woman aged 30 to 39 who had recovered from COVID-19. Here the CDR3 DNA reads TGTGCCAGCAGCCCTATGCGAGGACAGAGAATTGAAGCTTTCTTT. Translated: CASSPMRGQRIEAFF.